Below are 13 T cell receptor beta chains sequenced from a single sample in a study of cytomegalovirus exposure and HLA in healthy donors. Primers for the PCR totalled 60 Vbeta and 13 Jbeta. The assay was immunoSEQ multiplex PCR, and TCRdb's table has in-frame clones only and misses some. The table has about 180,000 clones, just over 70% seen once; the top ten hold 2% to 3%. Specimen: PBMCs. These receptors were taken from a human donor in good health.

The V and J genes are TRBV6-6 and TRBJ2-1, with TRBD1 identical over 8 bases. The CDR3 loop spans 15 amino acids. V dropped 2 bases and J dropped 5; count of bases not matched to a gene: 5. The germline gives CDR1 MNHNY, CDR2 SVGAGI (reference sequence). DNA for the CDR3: TGTGCCAGCAGTTACCCCGGGACAGGAGACAATGAGCAGTTCTTC. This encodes CASSYPGTGDNEQFF.

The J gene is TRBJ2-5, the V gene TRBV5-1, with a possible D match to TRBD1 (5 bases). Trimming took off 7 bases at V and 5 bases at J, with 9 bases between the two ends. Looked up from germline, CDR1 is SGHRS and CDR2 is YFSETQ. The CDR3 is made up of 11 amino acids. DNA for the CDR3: TGCGCCAGCTTAAAGGGGGAGACCCAGTACTTC. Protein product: CASLKGETQYF.

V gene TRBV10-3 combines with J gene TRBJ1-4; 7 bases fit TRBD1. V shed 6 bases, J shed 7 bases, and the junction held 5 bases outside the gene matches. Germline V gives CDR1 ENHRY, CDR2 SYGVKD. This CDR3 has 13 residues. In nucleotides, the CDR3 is TGTGCCATCAGAGGGGGGACAGTTGAAAAACTGTTTTTT. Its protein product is CAIRGGTVEKLFF.

The DNA for the CDR3 is TGCAGTGCTACTAAGCGGGAGACCCAGTACTTC. As protein: CSATKRETQYF. V gene TRBV20-1 combines with J gene TRBJ2-5, with D perhaps matching TRBD2 (5 bases). Germline lookup yields CDR1 DFQATT and CDR2 SNEGSKA (reference sequence). This CDR3 is 11 amino acids long. Trimming cost V 4 bases and J 5 bases, with 8 bases left between them.

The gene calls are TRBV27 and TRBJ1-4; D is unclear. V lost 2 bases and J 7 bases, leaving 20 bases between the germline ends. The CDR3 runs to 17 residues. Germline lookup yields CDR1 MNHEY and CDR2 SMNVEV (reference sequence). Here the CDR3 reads CASSLRVLGREGEKLFF. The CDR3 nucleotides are TGTGCCAGCAGTTTAAGAGTCCTAGGAAGAGAGGGTGAAAAACTGTTTTTT.

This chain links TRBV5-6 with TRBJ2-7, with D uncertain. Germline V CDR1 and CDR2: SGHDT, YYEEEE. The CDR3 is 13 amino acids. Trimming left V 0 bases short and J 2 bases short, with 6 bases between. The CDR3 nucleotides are TGTGCCAGCAGCTTGGAGCCACCCTACGAGCAGTACTTC. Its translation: CASSLEPPYEQYF.

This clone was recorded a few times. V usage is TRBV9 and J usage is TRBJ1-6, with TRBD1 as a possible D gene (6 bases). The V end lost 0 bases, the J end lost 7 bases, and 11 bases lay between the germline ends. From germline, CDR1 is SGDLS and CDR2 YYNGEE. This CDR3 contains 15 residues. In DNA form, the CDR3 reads TGTGCCAGCAGCGTAGAGGCAGGGGCGAATTCACCCCTCCACTTT. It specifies CASSVEAGANSPLHF. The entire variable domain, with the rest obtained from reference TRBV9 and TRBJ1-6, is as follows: DSGVTQTPKHLITATGQRVTLRCSPRSGDLSVYWYQQSLDQGLQFLIQYYNGEERAKGNILERFSAQQFPDLHSELNLSSLELGDSALYFCASSVEAGANSPLHFGNGTRLTVT.

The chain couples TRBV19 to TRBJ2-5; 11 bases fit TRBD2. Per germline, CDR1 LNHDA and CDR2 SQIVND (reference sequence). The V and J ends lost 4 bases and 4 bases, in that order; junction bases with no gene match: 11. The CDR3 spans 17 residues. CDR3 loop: CASSRGALAGDGETQYF. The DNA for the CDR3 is TGTGCCAGTAGTAGAGGGGCACTAGCGGGGGACGGAGAGACCCAGTACTTC. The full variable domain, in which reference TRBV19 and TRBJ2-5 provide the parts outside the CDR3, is DGGITQSPKYLFRKEGQNVTLSCEQNLNHDAMYWYRQDPGQGLRLIYYSQIVNDFQKGDIAEGYSVSREKKESFPLTVTSAQKNPTAFYLCASSRGALAGDGETQYFGPGTRLLVL.

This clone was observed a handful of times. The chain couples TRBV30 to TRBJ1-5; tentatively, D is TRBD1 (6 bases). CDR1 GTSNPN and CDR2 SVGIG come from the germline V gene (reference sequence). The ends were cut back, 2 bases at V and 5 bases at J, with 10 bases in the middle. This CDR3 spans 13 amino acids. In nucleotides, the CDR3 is TGTGCCTGGAGTTTGGGGGCGGATCAGCCCCAGCATTTT. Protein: CAWSLGADQPQHF.

CDR3 bases: TGCAGCGTAGGAGGAGAAAAACTGTTTTTT. As protein: CSVGGEKLFF. This chain uses TRBV20-1 with TRBJ1-4; no clear D. Germline values: CDR1 DFQATT, CDR2 SNEGSKA (reference sequence). The CDR3 is 10 amino acids.

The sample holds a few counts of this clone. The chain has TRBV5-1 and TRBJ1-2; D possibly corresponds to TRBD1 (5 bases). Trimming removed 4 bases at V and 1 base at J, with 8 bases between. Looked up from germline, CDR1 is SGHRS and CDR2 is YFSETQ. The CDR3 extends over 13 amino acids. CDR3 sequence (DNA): TGCGCCAGCAGCGACCAGGGTAACTATGGCTACACCTTC. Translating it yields CASSDQGNYGYTF.

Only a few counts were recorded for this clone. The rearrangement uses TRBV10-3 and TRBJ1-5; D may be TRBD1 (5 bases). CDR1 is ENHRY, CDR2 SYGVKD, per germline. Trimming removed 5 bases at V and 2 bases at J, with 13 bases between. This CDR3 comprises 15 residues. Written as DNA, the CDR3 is TGTGCCATCAGTAAGGGGCAGGTGGGCAATCAGCCCCAGCATTTT. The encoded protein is CAISKGQVGNQPQHF.

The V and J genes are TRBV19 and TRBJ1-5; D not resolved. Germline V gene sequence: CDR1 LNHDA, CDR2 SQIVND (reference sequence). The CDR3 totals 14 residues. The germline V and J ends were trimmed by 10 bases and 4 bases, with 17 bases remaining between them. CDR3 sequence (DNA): TGTGCCAAGACGACGCTCTCGGGTAATCAGCCCCAGCATTTT. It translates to CAKTTLSGNQPQHF. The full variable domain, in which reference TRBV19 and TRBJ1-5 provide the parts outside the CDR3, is DGGITQSPKYLFRKEGQNVTLSCEQNLNHDAMYWYRQDPGQGLRLIYYSQIVNDFQKGDIAEGYSVSREKKESFPLTVTSAQKNPTAFYLCAKTTLSGNQPQHFGDGTRLSIL.